What follows are 32 T cell receptor beta chains derived from one specimen sequenced in a study of cytotoxic CD8 clonotypes in ibrutinib-treated CLL. The protocol was immunoSEQ multiplex PCR, while the TCRdb copy is restricted to in-frame clones and leaves out a portion. The data show about 140,000 clones, with approximately 77% seen just once and 28% held by the top ten. This specimen consisted of PBMCs, obtained after 12 months of ibrutinib treatment. These receptors were obtained from a human donor with chronic lymphocytic leukemia.

This clone appeared a few times. The chain has TRBV5-1 and TRBJ1-6; TRBD1 matches at 10 bases. Looked up from germline, CDR1 is SGHRS and CDR2 is YFSETQ. The CDR3 is 14 amino acids. J lost 10 bases, V lost 4 bases, and 5 bases had no gene match. CDR3 amino acids: CASSQGQGQSPLHF. The CDR3 region has the DNA TGCGCCAGCAGCCAGGGACAGGGGCAGTCACCCCTCCACTTT.

The chain links TRBV6-5 to TRBJ2-7, with a possible D match to TRBD1 (6 bases). CDR3 length: 12 residues. Trimming pared 8 bases from V and 0 bases from J, leaving 8 bases between. Germline V gene sequence: CDR1 MNHEY, CDR2 SVGAGI. For the CDR3, the DNA is TGTGCCAGCGGACAGCACTCCTACGAGCAGTACTTC. It encodes CASGQHSYEQYF.

The chain has TRBV2 and TRBJ2-3, with D perhaps matching TRBD2 (5 bases). V lost 7 bases to trimming and J lost 3 bases, with 17 bases between them. There are 15 residues in the CDR3. Germline V gives CDR1 SNHLY, CDR2 FYNNEI. The CDR3 here is CASNFRGTATDTQYF. The CDR3 bases are TGTGCCAGCAACTTCCGGGGAACTGCAACAGATACGCAGTATTTT.

CDR3 coding DNA: TGTGCCAGCACCCGGGCGGGTTTGGAGACCCAGTACTTC. Amino acids: CASTRAGLETQYF. The chain employs TRBV6-5 and TRBJ2-5, with D possibly matching TRBD2 (5 bases). Germline values: CDR1 MNHEY, CDR2 SVGAGI. Trimming removed 7 bases at V and 5 bases at J, with 14 bases between. CDR3 length equals 13 residues.

This chain connects TRBV19 to TRBJ2-7; 10 bases agree with TRBD2. Germline-derived CDR1 and CDR2 are LNHDA and SQIVND (reference sequence). The CDR3 loop spans 11 amino acids. CDR3 nucleotides: TGTGCCAGCCAAGCGGGAGGGCCAAAGTTCGTC. Protein product: CASQAGGPKFV.

The V and J genes are TRBV6-1 and TRBJ2-3; tentatively, D is TRBD1 (5 bases). V gave up 4 bases and J gave up 2 bases, with 10 bases separating them. The CDR3 contains 14 residues. Germline CDR1 is MNHNS and CDR2 is SASEGT. The CDR3 coding sequence is TGTGCCAGCAGTGTCCGACAGTTCACAGATACGCAGTATTTT. The encoded protein is CASSVRQFTDTQYF.

This rearrangement joins TRBV5-1 to TRBJ2-2; D possibly corresponds to TRBD1 (5 bases). The CDR3 totals 17 residues. Trimming took off 2 bases at V and 2 bases at J, with 16 bases between the two ends. Germline V lookup: CDR1 SGHRS, CDR2 YFSETQ. The CDR3 coding sequence is TGCGCCAGCAGCTTTTATGGCCCGACAGCTAACACCGGGGAGCTGTTTTTT. Amino acid sequence: CASSFYGPTANTGELFF.

The chain links TRBV6-5 to TRBJ2-1; 9 nucleotides line up with TRBD2. This CDR3 spans 14 amino acids. Germline V CDR1 and CDR2: MNHEY, SVGAGI. With 7 bases clipped from V and 7 bases from J, the junction kept 8 bases outside the gene matches. The CDR3 nucleotides read TGTGCCAGCAACCATGGGCTAGCGGGGAATGAGCAGTTCTTC. It yields the protein CASNHGLAGNEQFF.

The chain uses TRBV10-3 and TRBJ2-5, with TRBD1 matching over 8 bases. Germline lookup yields CDR1 ENHRY and CDR2 SYGVKD. V lost 6 bases to trimming and J lost 4 bases; unmatched junction nucleotides: 7. The length of the CDR3 is 14 residues. The CDR3 loop is CAISLDRDRETQYF. The CDR3, as DNA: TGTGCCATCAGCCTGGACAGGGATCGAGAGACCCAGTACTTC.

The genes are TRBV9 and TRBJ2-1, with a weak D call TRBD2 (7 bases). This CDR3 comprises 14 residues. V gave up 0 bases and J gave up 4 bases, with 8 bases separating them. From germline, CDR1 is SGDLS and CDR2 YYNGEE. CDR3 coding DNA: TGTGCCAGCAGCGTAGAGGGGGGGTACAATGAGCAGTTCTTC. As protein: CASSVEGGYNEQFF.

The chain uses TRBV28 and TRBJ2-7; 8 positions agree with TRBD1. After removal of 8 bases from V and 2 bases from J, the junction contained 8 bases not matched to a gene. In germline, CDR1 is MDHEN, CDR2 SYDVKM. The CDR3 runs 14 residues. Here the CDR3 DNA reads TGTGCCAGCGCTACCGGGACAGGCCCCTACGAGCAGTACTTC. Amino acid sequence: CASATGTGPYEQYF.

This clone showed up many times. The genes are TRBV29-1 and TRBJ1-1; a weak D match, TRBD1 (5 bases). With 4 bases removed from V and 2 bases from J, the gap between germline ends came to 11 bases. The CDR3 is 13 residues long. The germline gives CDR1 SQVTM, CDR2 ANQGSEA. As DNA, the CDR3 is TGCAGCGTTGCCTCCACAGGAAACACTGAAGCTTTCTTT. It codes for CSVASTGNTEAFF. The full variable domain, with the rest looked up from reference TRBV29-1 and TRBJ1-1, is SAVISQKPSRDICQRGTSLTIQCQVDSQVTMMFWYRQQPGQSLTLIATANQGSEATYESGFVIDKFPISRPNLTFSTLTVSNMSPEDSSIYLCSVASTGNTEAFFGQGTRLTVV.

CDR3 bases: TGTGCCAGCAGCTTAAAACAGGGCGAAGATACGCAGTATTTT. This sequence encodes CASSLKQGEDTQYF. This rearrangement joins TRBV7-3 to TRBJ2-3; D might be TRBD1 (6 bases). V was cut by 1 base and J by 5 bases, with 10 bases left in between. This CDR3 has 14 amino acids. CDR1 SGHTA and CDR2 FQGTGA come from the germline V gene.

The V call is TRBV7-2, the J call TRBJ2-7; D is possibly TRBD1 or TRBD2 (5 bases each). With 5 bases removed from V and 0 bases from J, the gap between germline ends came to 11 bases. CDR1 SGHTA and CDR2 FQGNSA come from the germline V gene. This CDR3 region has 14 residues. The CDR3, as DNA: TGTGCCAGCAGCGGGGACCGCTTCTCCTACGAGCAGTACTTC. This encodes CASSGDRFSYEQYF.

V usage is TRBV27 and J usage is TRBJ1-2, with D possibly being TRBD1 (5 bases). Germline V gene data show CDR1 as MNHEY and CDR2 as SMNVEV (reference sequence). The CDR3 consists of 14 residues. With 7 bases removed from V and 4 bases from J, the gap between germline ends came to 16 bases. CDR3 amino acids: CASMRGRGGYGYTF. The CDR3 DNA reads as TGTGCCAGCATGCGGGGAAGGGGCGGCTATGGCTACACCTTC.

This clone occurred a few times. The chain couples TRBV28 to TRBJ1-1; TRBD1 is a possible D gene (6 bases). The CDR3 length is 16 residues. V lost 3 bases and J lost 2, with 16 bases in between. CDR1 and CDR2 (germline): MDHEN, SYDVKM. This CDR3 is CASSLHNREINTEAFF. The CDR3 nucleotides are TGTGCCAGCAGTTTGCACAACAGGGAGATAAACACTGAAGCTTTCTTT.

The rearrangement joins TRBV6-5 to TRBJ1-2; D gene uncertain. This CDR3 has 13 residues. Germline values: CDR1 MNHEY, CDR2 SVGAGI. Trimming stripped 0 bases from V and 8 bases from J, with 10 bases between. The CDR3, as DNA: TGTGCCAGCAGTTACTCCAGACGGGAAGGCTACACCTTC. Translated, it gives CASSYSRREGYTF.

The chain carries TRBV28 and TRBJ1-5, with D perhaps matching TRBD1 (5 bases). Trimming removed 2 bases at V and 5 bases at J, with 7 bases between. Germline V gene sequence: CDR1 MDHEN, CDR2 SYDVKM. CDR3 length: 13 residues. In DNA, the CDR3 is TGTGCCAGCAGTTTAATGGGGCATCAGCCCCAGCATTTT. Translating gives CASSLMGHQPQHF.

The gene calls are TRBV5-5 and TRBJ2-5; no definite D call. This CDR3 comprises 16 residues. CDR1 and CDR2 (germline): SGHKS, YYEKEE (reference sequence). Trimming shortened V by 0 bases and J by 1 base, and 13 bases separated the two germline ends. CDR3 sequence: CASSLDFFLAQETQYF. CDR3 DNA: TGTGCCAGCAGCTTGGACTTCTTCCTGGCCCAAGAGACCCAGTACTTC.

V gene TRBV7-9 combines with J gene TRBJ2-7, with 9 nucleotides matching TRBD2. Germline CDR1 SEHNR, CDR2 FQNEAQ (reference sequence). This CDR3 is built from 15 residues. The V and J ends lost 5 bases and 4 bases, in that order; junction bases with no gene match: 9. The CDR3 here is CASSHDGLARYEQYF. DNA for the CDR3: TGTGCCAGCAGCCACGACGGACTAGCGCGTTACGAGCAGTACTTC.

The genes are TRBV7-9 and TRBJ1-4; D is undetermined. CDR1 and CDR2 (germline): SEHNR, FQNEAQ (reference sequence). V lost 5 bases to trimming and J lost 0 bases, with 7 bases between them. The CDR3 covers 14 residues. CDR3 DNA: TGTGCCAGCAGCCGACTTGCAACTAATGAAAAACTGTTTTTT. Its translation is CASSRLATNEKLFF.

This rearrangement joins TRBV28 to TRBJ1-3, with TRBD1 matching 7 bases. The CDR3 covers 15 residues. V dropped 4 bases and J dropped 3; count of bases not matched to a gene: 6. Germline CDR1 MDHEN, CDR2 SYDVKM. CDR3 nucleotide sequence: TGTGCCAGCAGTTCCTGGGACAGATATGGAAACACCATATATTTT. It translates to CASSSWDRYGNTIYF.

The chain recombines TRBV18 with TRBJ2-2, with TRBD1 identical over 8 bases. The ends lost 6 bases at V and 6 bases at J; junction bases unmatched: 9. CDR3 size: 15 residues. Germline V gives CDR1 KGHSH, CDR2 LQKENI. The DNA for the CDR3 is TGTGCCAGCTCGCAAACAGGGGGAGAATCCGGGGAGCTGTTTTTT. It translates to CASSQTGGESGELFF.

The V call is TRBV12-5, the J call TRBJ2-2; D is undetermined. V shed 1 base and J shed 2 bases, with 5 bases lying between them. Germline assignment: CDR1 LGHNT and CDR2 FRNRAP. This CDR3 region has 14 residues. The CDR3 loop is CASGLEPNTGELFF. The DNA for the CDR3 is TGTGCTAGTGGTTTGGAACCCAACACCGGGGAGCTGTTTTTT.

The sample holds a few counts of this clone. The V and J genes are TRBV15 and TRBJ2-5; unclear D gene. The ends were cut back, 1 base at V and 3 bases at J, with 6 bases in the middle. The CDR3 totals 13 residues. CDR1 is LNHNV, CDR2 YYDKDF, per germline (reference sequence). The CDR3 DNA follows: TGTGCCACCAGCAGAGGATTCGAAGAGACCCAGTACTTC. It is translated as CATSRGFEETQYF.

The V gene is TRBV4-3, the J gene TRBJ2-7; 12 bases map to TRBD2. This CDR3 is built from 19 residues. Germline trimming cut 3 bases from V and 1 base from J; bases unmatched to any gene: 13. The germline CDR1 and CDR2 sequences are LGHNA and YSLEER. CDR3 region: CASSHNSGQTSGRSYEQYF. For the CDR3, the DNA is TGCGCCAGCAGCCACAATTCTGGACAGACTAGCGGGAGATCCTACGAGCAGTACTTC.

This clone was detected once. This chain links TRBV28 with TRBJ1-5; no clear D gene. The CDR3 contains 13 residues. The V gene's germline CDR1 is MDHEN and CDR2 SYDVKM. Trimming shortened V by 2 bases and J by 5 bases, and 7 bases separated the two germline ends. CDR3 sequence: CASSLRSHQPQHF. As DNA, the CDR3 is TGTGCCAGCAGTTTAAGGTCCCATCAGCCCCAGCATTTT.

This clone was counted a single time. At one end, the junction sequence differs from germline, possibly due to a read error. J is TRBJ2-1 and V is TRBV7-7, with 7 bases lining up with TRBD1. The CDR3 sequence is 15 residues long. From germline, CDR1 is SSHAT and CDR2 FNYEAQ (reference sequence). CDR3 in amino acids: CASSLGDSSYNEQFF. The CDR3 DNA reads as TGTGCTAGCAGCTTAGGGGACAGTTCCTACAATGAGCAGTTCTTC.

The rearrangement joins TRBV19 to TRBJ1-4, with D unresolved. The germline V gene encodes CDR1 LNHDA and CDR2 SQIVND (reference sequence). Trimming cost V 4 bases and J 6 bases, with 6 bases left between them. The CDR3 totals 12 residues. The CDR3 coding sequence is TGTGCCAGTAGTAATGTCCATGAAAAACTGTTTTTT. It is translated as CASSNVHEKLFF.

J is TRBJ2-7 and V is TRBV11-3; D call uncertain. The V end lost 2 bases, the J end lost 4 bases, and 9 bases lay between the germline ends. Germline V lookup: CDR1 SGHNT, CDR2 YENEEA. The CDR3 totals 13 residues. The CDR3 region has the DNA TGTGCCAGCAGCTTAAACCCCACGTACGAGCAGTACTTC. Translating it yields CASSLNPTYEQYF.

This sequence joins TRBV7-3 and TRBJ2-3; perhaps TRBD1 as D (6 bases). The CDR3 runs to 16 residues. CDR1 is SGHTA, CDR2 FQGTGA, per germline. With 5 bases removed from V and 3 bases from J, the gap between germline ends came to 18 bases. The CDR3 here is CASSTAGAMGTDTQYF. DNA of the CDR3: TGTGCCAGCAGCACGGCAGGGGCGATGGGTACAGATACGCAGTATTTT. The whole variable domain, filled in from reference TRBV7-3 and TRBJ2-3, reads GAGVSQTPSNKVTEKGKYVELRCDPISGHTALYWYRQSLGQGPEFLIYFQGTGAADDSGLPNDRFFAVRPEGSVSTLKIQRTERGDSAVYLCASSTAGAMGTDTQYFGPGTRLTVL.

CDR3 protein: CAISNRGQVYGYTF. CDR3 nucleotides: TGTGCCATCAGTAACAGGGGGCAGGTCTATGGCTACACCTTC. The chain couples TRBV10-3 to TRBJ1-2; 9 bases fit TRBD1. Germline lookup yields CDR1 ENHRY and CDR2 SYGVKD. Losses at the gene ends were 5 bases for V and 4 bases for J; bases not matched to a gene: 5. The CDR3 spans 14 residues.